Below are 17 T cell receptor beta chains sequenced from a single sample in a study of cytomegalovirus exposure and HLA in healthy donors. The study ran its PCR with 60 Vbeta and 13 Jbeta primers. Repertoires were generated with immunoSEQ multiplex PCR, while TCRdb's copy carries only in-frame clones and drops some. The sample includes over 110,000 clones, over 60% of them seen just once. Sequenced: PBMCs. The receptors were gathered from a male donor in good health and CMV-seropositive.

This sequence joins TRBV29-1 and TRBJ2-5, with 10 nucleotides matching TRBD1. Germline V lookup: CDR1 SQVTM, CDR2 ANQGSEA. J was trimmed by 2 bases and V by 3 bases; bases with no gene match: 3. The CDR3 has 14 residues. CDR3 coding DNA: TGCAGCGTTGAGAGGACAGGGGGACAAGAGACCCAGTACTTC. Translated: CSVERTGGQETQYF.

The chain's CDR3 is CASSLGVGLMDEQFF. CDR3 coding DNA: TGCGCCAGCAGCTTAGGGGTGGGGCTAATGGATGAGCAGTTCTTC. The chain uses TRBV5-1 and TRBJ2-1, with D possibly being TRBD1 (5 bases). CDR3 length: 15 residues. V was pared by 2 bases and J by 8 bases, with 17 bases between. Germline V gives CDR1 SGHRS, CDR2 YFSETQ.

This rearrangement joins TRBV6-1 to TRBJ2-5, with 10 bases lining up with TRBD2. CDR3 size: 15 residues. Germline CDR1 and CDR2: MNHNS and SASEGT. V was pared by 6 bases and J by 0 bases, with 4 bases of the junction left unmatched. The CDR3 sequence is CASSGLAGDQETQYF. The DNA of the CDR3 is TGTGCCAGCAGCGGCCTAGCGGGGGACCAAGAGACCCAGTACTTC.

The chain combines TRBV6-1 with TRBJ1-4, with 7 bases that match TRBD1. Losses at the gene ends were 4 bases for V and 7 bases for J; bases not matched to a gene: 6. Germline V CDR1 and CDR2: MNHNS, SASEGT. This CDR3 is built from 14 residues. The CDR3 sequence: CASSGQGAGEKLFF. The DNA of the CDR3 is TGTGCCAGCAGTGGACAGGGTGCAGGTGAAAAACTGTTTTTT.

V is TRBV4-2 and J is TRBJ1-4; D perhaps matches TRBD1 (6 bases). Germline CDR1 LGHNA, CDR2 YNFKEQ. The CDR3 totals 16 residues. Trimming shortened V by 0 bases and J by 4 bases, and 12 bases separated the two germline ends. The CDR3 DNA reads TGTGCCAGCAGCCAAGATTTACAGGGTCTTAATGAAAAACTGTTTTTT. Protein: CASSQDLQGLNEKLFF.

V is TRBV28 and J is TRBJ2-2; 7 nucleotides match TRBD2. J was trimmed by 6 bases and V by 2 bases; bases with no gene match: 6. Looked up from germline, CDR1 is MDHEN and CDR2 is SYDVKM. CDR3 length: 15 residues. For the CDR3, the DNA is TGTGCCAGCAGTTTACGGACTAGTTGGTCCGGGGAGCTGTTTTTT. Its protein product is CASSLRTSWSGELFF.

J is TRBJ1-3 and V is TRBV30; TRBD1 matches 11 bases. The CDR3 has 15 residues. In germline, CDR1 is GTSNPN, CDR2 SVGIG (reference sequence). V trimming: 3 bases; J trimming: 4 bases; junction bases outside the gene matches: 5. This CDR3 is CAWSGQGARGNTIYF. The CDR3 coding sequence is TGTGCCTGGAGCGGACAGGGGGCGAGGGGAAACACCATATATTTT.

The chain joins TRBV27 to TRBJ2-1, with 7 bases that match TRBD1. CDR3 length: 15 residues. J was trimmed by 2 bases and V by 3 bases; bases with no gene match: 4. Germline loops: CDR1 MNHEY, CDR2 SMNVEV (reference sequence). In nucleotides, the CDR3 is TGTGCCAGCAGTTTCGACAGGGCCACCTACAATGAGCAGTTCTTC. Its protein product is CASSFDRATYNEQFF.

The rearrangement joins TRBV6-5 to TRBJ2-2, with a possible D match to TRBD1 (5 bases). Germline-derived CDR1 and CDR2 are MNHEY and SVGAGI. V shed 7 bases and J shed 1 base, with 7 bases lying between them. The CDR3 spans 13 residues. CDR3 nucleotide sequence: TGTGCCAGCAACCAGGGGAACACCGGGGAGCTGTTTTTT. Its translation: CASNQGNTGELFF.

The chain carries TRBV29-1 and TRBJ2-7; D is perhaps TRBD2 (7 bases). The CDR3 length is 13 residues. CDR1 is SQVTM and CDR2 is ANQGSEA in the germline V gene. With 8 bases removed from V and 0 bases from J, the gap between germline ends came to 14 bases. CDR3 region: CSIGGGDSYEQYF. The CDR3 DNA reads TGCAGCATTGGGGGGGGCGACTCCTACGAGCAGTACTTC.

J is TRBJ2-5 and V is TRBV2, with D tentatively TRBD2 (6 bases). V dropped 7 bases and J dropped 2 bases, with 14 bases sitting between them. The CDR3 runs 14 residues. CDR1 SNHLY and CDR2 FYNNEI come from the germline V gene. The CDR3 DNA reads TGTGCCAGCAAGGGACTCCCTATGCAAGAGACCCAGTACTTC. This translates into CASKGLPMQETQYF. Looking up the rest from reference TRBV2 and TRBJ2-5 gives the full variable domain: EPEVTQTPSHQVTQMGQEVILRCVPISNHLYFYWYRQILGQKVEFLVSFYNNEISEKSEIFDDQFSVERPDGSNFTLKIRSTKLEDSAMYFCASKGLPMQETQYFGPGTRLLVL.

The J gene is TRBJ2-7, the V gene TRBV27, with 10 nucleotides matching TRBD1. CDR3 length: 13 residues. Trimming removed 7 bases from V and 4 bases from J; junction bases left unmatched: 4. Germline CDR1 is MNHEY and CDR2 is SMNVEV (reference sequence). The CDR3 region is CASTGDRGYEQYF. CDR3 coding DNA: TGTGCCAGCACGGGGGACAGGGGATACGAGCAGTACTTC.

A few counts support this clone. The chain couples TRBV7-3 to TRBJ2-5; perhaps TRBD2 as D (7 bases). V was shortened by 4 bases and J by 5 bases, with 20 bases between the two germline ends. CDR1 SGHTA and CDR2 FQGTGA come from the germline V gene. CDR3 length: 16 amino acids. The chain's CDR3 is CASSSHPLRGGETQYF. The CDR3 region has the DNA TGTGCCAGCAGCTCACACCCTTTGAGGGGGGGCGAGACCCAGTACTTC.

The chain employs TRBV27 and TRBJ1-5; no reliable D call. CDR1 and CDR2 from the germline V gene are MNHEY and SMNVEV (reference sequence). The CDR3 sequence is 13 residues long. The V and J ends lost 7 bases and 6 bases respectively, with 13 bases between them. The CDR3 sequence: CASIFAVGQPQHF. DNA for the CDR3: TGTGCCAGCATTTTCGCGGTAGGTCAGCCCCAGCATTTT.

The rearrangement joins TRBV9 to TRBJ2-1; D unclear. V dropped 4 bases and J dropped 0 bases, with 11 bases sitting between them. Looked up from germline, CDR1 is SGDLS and CDR2 is YYNGEE. This CDR3 spans 15 amino acids. CDR3 region: CASSLYTNSYNEQFF. The CDR3 nucleotides read TGTGCCAGCAGCCTTTACACAAACTCCTACAATGAGCAGTTCTTC.

This chain links TRBV11-2 with TRBJ2-1; TRBD2 matches at 10 bases. The CDR3 length is 15 residues. V was pared by 7 bases and J by 7 bases, with 10 bases of the junction left unmatched. The germline V gene encodes CDR1 SGHAT and CDR2 FQNNGV. In DNA form, the CDR3 reads TGTGCCAGCACCACAGCGGGGGGGCCTCGGAATGAGCAGTTCTTC. This encodes CASTTAGGPRNEQFF.

The V and J genes are TRBV28 and TRBJ2-5, with 15 bases fitting TRBD2. CDR3 size: 15 residues. V trimming: 4 bases; J trimming: 5 bases; junction bases outside the gene matches: 2. Per the germline V gene, CDR1 is MDHEN and CDR2 is SYDVKM. In DNA form, the CDR3 reads TGTGCCAGCAGTTCCGGGACTAGCGGGAGGGAGACCCAGTACTTC. Amino acid sequence: CASSSGTSGRETQYF. Using reference TRBV28 and TRBJ2-5 for the parts outside the CDR3, the full variable domain is DVKVTQSSRYLVKRTGEKVFLECVQDMDHENMFWYRQDPGLGLRLIYFSYDVKMKEKGDIPEGYSVSREKKERFSLILESASTNQTSMYLCASSSGTSGRETQYFGPGTRLLVL.